This T cell receptor beta chain stems from a study of shared clonotypes between healthy human individuals. The wider study: Donors, aged 18 to 49, were a couple of women and a few men. General study results and limits: Lower generation probabilities were found for non-shared clonotypes than for those shared by all four donors.

Repertoires were generated with immunoSEQ multiplex PCR, while TCRdb's copy carries only in-frame clones and drops some. The sample has roughly 890,000 clones, around 92% seen once; the top ten hold nearly 25%. With regard to this clone: The antigen is undetermined.

CDR1 is LNHDA, CDR2 SQIVND, per germline (reference sequence). V shed 5 bases and J shed 0 bases, with 11 bases lying between them. This CDR3 comprises 15 residues. Positive CCR7 selection of CD45RO-negative cells yielded the naive CD8 cells, and terminally differentiated effector memory CD45RA+ cells were excluded. The rearrangement uses TRBV19 and TRBJ2-1; D call uncertain. This receptor was taken from a young man in good health. Sequenced input: naive CD8+ T cells sorted from blood. CDR3 bases: TGTGCCAGTAGTTGGGTCTCAAGCTCCTACAATGAGCAGTTCTTC. Its protein is CASSWVSSSYNEQFF.